The 9 T cell receptor beta chains given below trace back to one sample, sequenced in a study of control samples from healthy donors and cancer patients. Method: immunoSEQ multiplex PCR; TCRdb's copy keeps in-frame clones and lacks some. The table lists some 410,000 clones, roughly 90% of them singletons. Input material: PBMCs. The source of these receptors is a man aged 40-49 years with head and neck cancer.

This clone came up a few times. The V gene is TRBV29-1, the J gene TRBJ1-2; D remains ambiguous. V dropped 2 bases and J dropped 6 bases, with 10 bases sitting between them. Germline CDR1 reads SQVTM; CDR2 reads ANQGSEA. CDR3 length: 12 residues. CDR3 nucleotide sequence: TGCAGCGTTGAAACCACCGTCGATGGCTACACCTTC. This gives the protein CSVETTVDGYTF.

The rearrangement links TRBV10-1 to TRBJ2-1, with D possibly being TRBD2 (5 bases). Germline CDR1 is WNHNN and CDR2 is SYGVQD (reference sequence). Trimming shortened V by 0 bases and J by 6 bases, and 9 bases separated the two germline ends. This CDR3 has 14 amino acids. This chain's CDR3 is CASSESFRGNEQFF. The CDR3 DNA reads TGCGCCAGCAGTGAGTCCTTCCGGGGCAATGAGCAGTTCTTC.

The V call is TRBV3-1 (or the pseudogene TRBV3-2), the J call TRBJ2-7, with a weak D call TRBD1 (6 bases). From germline, CDR1 is LGHDT and CDR2 YNNKEL (reference sequence). Between the trimmed V and J ends, which lost 4 bases and 2 bases, there was a span of 15 bases. This CDR3 comprises 15 residues. CDR3 DNA sequence: TGTGCCAGCAGCCCCCCGCCACAGGGAACCTACGAGCAGTACTTC. It encodes CASSPPPQGTYEQYF.

The V gene is TRBV19, the J gene TRBJ1-2; possibly TRBD1 for D (5 bases). CDR3 length equals 13 residues. Trimming removed 7 bases at V and 4 bases at J, with 13 bases between. In germline, CDR1 is LNHDA, CDR2 SQIVND (reference sequence). The chain's CDR3 is CASKIKGRYGYTF. The CDR3 DNA is TGTGCCAGTAAGATAAAGGGGCGCTATGGCTACACCTTC.

The chain couples TRBV19 to TRBJ2-7; 8 bases are a match to TRBD1. CDR3 length: 18 residues. Germline values: CDR1 LNHDA, CDR2 SQIVND (reference sequence). Trimming took 0 bases from V and 6 from J; bases not matched to a gene: 16. The CDR3 loop reads CASSIDQSADRGNGEQYF. DNA of the CDR3: TGTGCCAGTAGTATAGATCAAAGCGCAGACAGGGGAAATGGCGAGCAGTACTTC. Using reference TRBV19 and TRBJ2-7 for the parts outside the CDR3, the full variable domain is DGGITQSPKYLFRKEGQNVTLSCEQNLNHDAMYWYRQDPGQGLRLIYYSQIVNDFQKGDIAEGYSVSREKKESFPLTVTSAQKNPTAFYLCASSIDQSADRGNGEQYFGPGTRLTVT.

This clone was seen just once. The chain joins TRBV5-6 to TRBJ2-7, with no clear D. Trimming stripped 0 bases from V and 1 base from J, with 8 bases between. The CDR3 loop spans 14 amino acids. Germline CDR1 is SGHDT and CDR2 is YYEEEE. In nucleotides, the CDR3 is TGTGCCAGCAGCTTGGACTGGATTTCCTACGAGCAGTACTTC. Residues: CASSLDWISYEQYF.

The chain couples TRBV3-1 (or the pseudogene TRBV3-2) to TRBJ1-1; the D gene is possibly TRBD1 (6 bases). Trimming took off 5 bases at V and 2 bases at J, with 15 bases between the two ends. CDR1 LGHDT and CDR2 YNNKEL come from the germline V gene (reference sequence). This CDR3 contains 15 residues. The CDR3 nucleotides are TGTGCCAGCAGCTTCTTGATACAGGGAAACACTGAAGCTTTCTTT. Translation gives CASSFLIQGNTEAFF.

V and J are TRBV7-3 and TRBJ2-1; D may be TRBD2 (7 bases). Germline-derived CDR1 and CDR2 are SGHTA and FQGTGA. V was shortened by 4 bases and J by 7 bases, with 23 bases between the two germline ends. The CDR3 is 17 amino acids. As DNA, the CDR3 is TGTGCCAGCAGCTATGATCCCTTGGGGGGGGCCTTAAATGAGCAGTTCTTC. It is translated as CASSYDPLGGALNEQFF.

This chain links TRBV20-1 with TRBJ1-2; a possible D gene is TRBD1 (6 bases). CDR3 length: 11 residues. V was pared by 4 bases and J by 6 bases, with 9 bases between. Germline CDR1 is DFQATT and CDR2 is SNEGSKA (reference sequence). The CDR3 coding sequence is TGCAGTGCTACGGACAGCCATGGCTACACCTTC. It encodes CSATDSHGYTF.